This TCR beta chain was observed in a study of OX40 agonist ivuxolimab in advanced cancers. Whole-study findings and limits: Clonal expansion by week 6 occurred in CD4+ and CD8+ blood T cells (at 0.1 to 3.0 mg/kg).

There are 17 residues in the CDR3. Trimming removed 0 bases at V and 0 bases at J, with 12 bases between. Per germline, CDR1 GTSNPN and CDR2 SVGIG (reference sequence). The repertoire was sequenced with immunoSEQ multiplex PCR; TCRdb's copy has only in-frame clones and lacks some. The data hold 70,000 or so clones, with less than 85% observed a single time. Notes on this clone: The antigen is undetermined.

J is TRBJ2-6 and V is TRBV30; D gene uncertain. The sequence came from an adult with an advanced solid tumor such as melanoma, head and neck, liver or kidney cancer. This material consisted of CD4+ or CD8+ T cells sorted from blood, taken in a trial of the OX40 agonist ivuxolimab. The CDR3 region is CAWSVTVVFSGANVLTF. The DNA for the CDR3 is TGTGCCTGGAGTGTCACAGTTGTCTTCTCTGGGGCCAACGTCCTGACTTTC.